The 25 T cell receptor beta chains below all came from one sample that was sequenced in a study of blood T cell repertoires in COVID-19. Profiling relied on immunoSEQ multiplex PCR, and the TCRdb table lists in-frame clones only, not all of them. The profile shows about 83,000 clones, about nine tenths of them singletons. Specimen: peripheral blood. All receptors derive from a woman aged 45-65 years with active or convalescent COVID-19.

The CDR3 bases are TGCGCCAGCAGCCAAGATGGGGCAGGGCGGAATGGCTACACCTTC. Translated, it gives CASSQDGAGRNGYTF. The genes are TRBV4-3 and TRBJ1-2, with D possibly TRBD1 on 5 matching bases. The CDR3 has 15 amino acids. The ends were cut back, 0 bases at V and 6 bases at J, with 14 bases in the middle. Germline V CDR1 and CDR2: LGHNA, YSLEER.

The chain recombines TRBV5-1 with TRBJ2-1, with 7 bases matching TRBD1. V was clipped by 4 bases and J by 0 bases; unmatched bases: 10. Germline V gene lookup returns CDR1 SGHRS and CDR2 YFSETQ. The CDR3 covers 17 residues. The CDR3 reads CASSPGTARYSYNEQFF. Written as DNA, the CDR3 is TGCGCCAGCAGCCCTGGGACAGCGAGATACTCCTACAATGAGCAGTTCTTC.

The chain employs TRBV6-5 and TRBJ1-5; no firm D call. The CDR3 contains 14 residues. Germline lookup yields CDR1 MNHEY and CDR2 SVGAGI. V was cut by 4 bases and J by 1 base, with 8 bases left in between. The CDR3 DNA sequence: TGTGCCAGCAGTTGGAGGGAGAGCAATCAGCCCCAGCATTTT. As protein: CASSWRESNQPQHF.

The CDR3 here is CASSLGPSGQPQHF. Written as DNA, the CDR3 is TGTGCCAGCAGCCTGGGCCCGAGTGGTCAGCCCCAGCATTTT. V and J are TRBV7-9 and TRBJ1-5; the D is unclear. The CDR3 runs to 14 residues. Trimming took 5 bases from V and 6 from J, leaving 14 bases between them. Germline loops: CDR1 SEHNR, CDR2 FQNEAQ (reference sequence).

There are a few counts of this clone. The J gene is TRBJ2-7, the V gene TRBV9, with D possibly TRBD2 on 5 matching bases. Germline values: CDR1 SGDLS, CDR2 YYNGEE. Trimming cost V 4 bases and J 5 bases, with 10 bases left between them. The CDR3 sequence is 12 residues long. The CDR3 DNA follows: TGTGCCAGCAGCCGACTCGGGGACGAGCAGTACTTC. Amino acid sequence: CASSRLGDEQYF. Together with reference TRBV9 and TRBJ2-7, the CDR3 gives the full variable domain: DSGVTQTPKHLITATGQRVTLRCSPRSGDLSVYWYQQSLDQGLQFLIQYYNGEERAKGNILERFSAQQFPDLHSELNLSSLELGDSALYFCASSRLGDEQYFGPGTRLTVT.

The V gene is TRBV14, the J gene TRBJ2-1; 7 bases fit TRBD2. Trimming removed 0 bases from V and 7 bases from J; junction bases left unmatched: 6. Germline loops: CDR1 SGHDN, CDR2 FVKESK. CDR3 length: 15 amino acids. The DNA of the CDR3 is TGTGCCAGCAGCCAAGATTCAGCGGGGATAAATGAGCAGTTCTTC. This codes for CASSQDSAGINEQFF. The full variable domain, completed using reference TRBV14 and TRBJ2-1, is EAGVTQFPSHSVIEKGQTVTLRCDPISGHDNLYWYRRVMGKEIKFLLHFVKESKQDESGMPNNRFLAERTGGTYSTLKVQPAELEDSGVYFCASSQDSAGINEQFFGPGTRLTVL.

The rearrangement links TRBV2 to TRBJ2-2; tentative D call: TRBD2 (5 bases). This CDR3 is built from 13 residues. The V and J ends lost 3 bases and 4 bases respectively, with 6 bases between them. CDR1 and CDR2 (germline): SNHLY, FYNNEI. CDR3 sequence reads: CASSDRGTGELFF. The CDR3, as DNA: TGTGCCAGCAGTGACCGGGGCACCGGGGAGCTGTTTTTT. Together with reference TRBV2 and TRBJ2-2, the CDR3 gives the full variable domain: EPEVTQTPSHQVTQMGQEVILRCVPISNHLYFYWYRQILGQKVEFLVSFYNNEISEKSEIFDDQFSVERPDGSNFTLKIRSTKLEDSAMYFCASSDRGTGELFFGEGSRLTVL.

V and J are TRBV10-3 and TRBJ1-6; tentatively, D is TRBD1 (6 bases). This CDR3 region has 12 residues. Germline V gene lookup returns CDR1 ENHRY and CDR2 SYGVKD. The ends were cut back, 6 bases at V and 7 bases at J, with 7 bases in the middle. The CDR3 sequence: CAIRGANSPLHF. The CDR3 nucleotides read TGTGCCATCAGGGGGGCAAATTCACCCCTCCACTTT.

This clone has more than one count but fewer than ten. The chain joins TRBV19 to TRBJ1-1, with D uncertain. The ends were cut back, 7 bases at V and 1 base at J, with 10 bases in the middle. CDR1 is LNHDA, CDR2 SQIVND, per germline (reference sequence). This CDR3 spans 13 amino acids. The CDR3 reads CASTEARNTEAFF. The CDR3 DNA follows: TGTGCCAGTACGGAGGCCAGGAACACTGAAGCTTTCTTT.

The J gene is TRBJ2-3, the V gene TRBV7-9; a weak D match, TRBD2 (6 bases). Between the trimmed V and J ends, which lost 6 bases and 5 bases, there was a span of 15 bases. The CDR3 has 14 residues. Germline CDR1 and CDR2: SEHNR and FQNEAQ (reference sequence). In DNA, the CDR3 is TGTGCCAGCAGATGGGGATCCGGGGGAGATACGCAGTATTTT. The encoded protein is CASRWGSGGDTQYF.

The chain is built from TRBV13 and TRBJ1-1; 8 nucleotides align to TRBD1. V lost 5 bases to trimming and J lost 5 bases; unmatched junction nucleotides: 7. The CDR3 is 14 residues long. Germline V gene lookup returns CDR1 PRHDT and CDR2 FYEKMQ (reference sequence). The CDR3 sequence: CASSPQGAATEAFF. Written as DNA, the CDR3 is TGTGCCAGCAGCCCCCAGGGGGCGGCGACTGAAGCTTTCTTT.

This clone is labeled as medium-sized. DNA of the CDR3: TGTGCCAGCAGCTTAAAACTAGCGGGGGGGCCGGAGACCCAGTACTTC. Its translation: CASSLKLAGGPETQYF. The genes are TRBV7-3 and TRBJ2-5; 13 bases are shared with TRBD2. The CDR3 length is 16 residues. The germline V gene encodes CDR1 SGHTA and CDR2 FQGTGA. Trimming at V came to 1 base and at J to 5 bases, leaving 4 bases not matched to a gene.

The chain combines TRBV5-8 with TRBJ1-1; D gene unclear. The V and J ends lost 2 bases and 0 bases respectively, with 5 bases between them. Germline-derived CDR1 and CDR2 are SGHTS and YDEGEE. This CDR3 is built from 13 residues. The CDR3 region is CASSLQLNTEAFF. The CDR3 nucleotides are TGTGCCAGCAGCTTACAGTTGAACACTGAAGCTTTCTTT.

The chain has TRBV7-3 and TRBJ1-1, with 8 bases identical to TRBD1. Germline CDR1 SGHTA, CDR2 FQGTGA. CDR3 length equals 15 residues. V gave up 2 bases and J gave up 3 bases; unmatched junction bases: 5. CDR3 in DNA: TGTGCCAGCAGCTTACAGGACAGGGACGACACTGAAGCTTTCTTT. It yields the protein CASSLQDRDDTEAFF.

The chain combines TRBV7-2 with TRBJ2-4; 8 bases line up with TRBD2. The CDR3 is 16 residues long. Trimming took 6 bases from V and 1 from J; bases not matched to a gene: 8. Per germline, CDR1 SGHTA and CDR2 FQGNSA. The CDR3 here is CASSFYGGGAKNIQYF. CDR3 in DNA: TGTGCCAGCAGTTTTTATGGCGGGGGGGCCAAAAACATTCAGTACTTC.

The chain employs TRBV28 and TRBJ2-7; the match to TRBD2 covers 7 bases. Germline lookup yields CDR1 MDHEN and CDR2 SYDVKM. The length of the CDR3 is 16 residues. V trimming: 8 bases; J trimming: 0 bases; junction bases outside the gene matches: 13. The CDR3 DNA follows: TGTGCCAGCTTGCCGGGAGGTGCAGGTTACTCCTACGAGCAGTACTTC. Translating gives CASLPGGAGYSYEQYF.

The chain joins TRBV6-5 to TRBJ2-7, with D maybe TRBD2 (6 bases). This CDR3 comprises 13 residues. Germline assignment: CDR1 MNHEY and CDR2 SVGAGI. V was trimmed by 6 bases and J by 7 bases, leaving 16 bases between them. Here the CDR3 reads CASRAGGLPEQYF. The CDR3 region has the DNA TGTGCCAGCAGGGCCGGAGGGCTTCCGGAGCAGTACTTC.

The chain is built from TRBV10-2 and TRBJ1-5; 11 positions agree with TRBD1. Trimming at V came to 10 bases and at J to 2 bases, leaving 13 bases not matched to a gene. The CDR3 is 17 residues long. Germline V gene lookup returns CDR1 WSHSY and CDR2 SAAADI. CDR3 sequence: CATPDRGQVVGNQPQHF. For the CDR3, the DNA is TGCGCCACACCGGACAGGGGGCAGGTCGTAGGCAATCAGCCCCAGCATTTT.

The chain combines TRBV7-2 with TRBJ1-1, with D perhaps TRBD1 (6 bases). Trimming cost V 8 bases and J 7 bases, with 20 bases left between them. The CDR3 runs to 14 residues. Germline CDR1 reads SGHTA; CDR2 reads FQGNSA. CDR3 nucleotides: TGTGCCAGCGGGTCCGGGGGGGCTCCTTTTGAAGCTTTCTTT. Translated: CASGSGGAPFEAFF.

This clone was detected only a few times. The rearrangement uses TRBV5-6 and TRBJ2-1; D possibly corresponds to TRBD2 (6 bases). Per the germline V gene, CDR1 is SGHDT and CDR2 is YYEEEE. Trimming took 4 bases from V and 6 from J, leaving 20 bases between them. The CDR3 has 16 residues. The CDR3 nucleotides are TGTGCCAGCAGCGTCGCTATCTTAGCGGACCTCAATGAGCAGTTCTTC. This sequence encodes CASSVAILADLNEQFF.

The chain links TRBV6-5 to TRBJ1-5; tentatively, D is TRBD1 (5 bases). CDR1 is MNHEY, CDR2 SVGAGI, per germline. The CDR3 contains 15 residues. The ends were cut back, 8 bases at V and 7 bases at J, with 21 bases in the middle. The CDR3 region is CASLPSGGGWQPQHF. The CDR3 DNA reads TGTGCCAGCCTTCCTTCTGGGGGGGGTTGGCAGCCCCAGCATTTT.

V and J are TRBV7-9 and TRBJ1-5; D is uncertain. CDR1 is SEHNR and CDR2 is FQNEAQ in the germline V gene (reference sequence). The CDR3 consists of 14 residues. V dropped 1 base and J dropped 4 bases, with 8 bases sitting between them. This CDR3 reads CASSLETLNQPQHF. In DNA, the CDR3 is TGTGCCAGCAGCTTAGAGACTCTTAATCAGCCCCAGCATTTT. The full variable domain, rest sourced from reference TRBV7-9 and TRBJ1-5, is DTGVSQNPRHKITKRGQNVTFRCDPISEHNRLYWYRQTLGQGPEFLTYFQNEAQLEKSRLLSDRFSAERPKGSFSTLEIQRTEQGDSAMYLCASSLETLNQPQHFGDGTRLSIL.

This rearrangement joins TRBV19 to TRBJ1-2; the D is unclear. V was pared by 8 bases and J by 4 bases, with 17 bases between. The CDR3 length is 14 residues. CDR1 is LNHDA and CDR2 is SQIVND in the germline V gene (reference sequence). In nucleotides, the CDR3 is TGTGCCAGTGAATCGGGGTCAACCTTCTATGGCTACACCTTC. Translated: CASESGSTFYGYTF.

The J gene is TRBJ2-1, the V gene TRBV5-1; 9 nucleotides align to TRBD2. V shed 1 base and J 4 bases; nucleotides not matched to a gene: 6. CDR3 length: 16 amino acids. Germline V gives CDR1 SGHRS, CDR2 YFSETQ. The CDR3 spells CASSLNPSGVYNEQFF. The CDR3 DNA sequence: TGCGCCAGCAGCTTGAACCCTAGCGGGGTTTACAATGAGCAGTTCTTC.

This clone was counted ten times or more. This chain connects TRBV30 to TRBJ1-5; D is possibly TRBD1 (5 bases). There are 15 residues in the CDR3. Germline CDR1 GTSNPN, CDR2 SVGIG (reference sequence). The V end was cut by 0 bases, the J end by 6 bases, with 15 bases between. This chain's CDR3 is CAWSVGVGQGQPQHF. In nucleotides, the CDR3 is TGTGCCTGGAGTGTGGGTGTAGGGCAGGGTCAGCCCCAGCATTTT.